This TCR beta chain was documented in a study of graft-versus-host responses after intestinal transplantation. General observations from the study: Early after transplant, HvG clones declined as circulating GvH clones peaked. Allografts carried high graft-versus-host to host-versus-graft clonal ratios in patients having graft-donor T cell macrochimerism.

Responders (approximately 200,000, CFSE-labeled) met approximately 200,000 stimulators that were irradiated and violet-dye-labeled. Proliferating CFSE-low CD3+CD4+ and CD3+CD8+ responders were sorted after the reaction. Some clones are missing from TCRdb's copy, which holds only in-frame ones; the method was immunoSEQ multiplex PCR. The sample carries approximately 9,800 clones, about 35% recorded once. Germline V gene data show CDR1 as MNHNY and CDR2 as SVGAGI (reference sequence). CDR3 length: 15 residues. Unmatched junction bases numbered 7, after V lost 3 bases and J lost 3 bases. The input for sequencing was alloreactive CD8+ T cells from a mixed lymphocyte reaction culture, taken before intestinal transplant. This sample's subset: CFSE-low proliferating T cells sorted from roughly six-day pre-transplant mixed lymphocyte reaction (GvH or HvG direction). This receptor was taken from a human patient who received an intestinal transplant. The rearrangement joins TRBV6-6 to TRBJ1-2; TRBD1 matches at 7 bases. In DNA form, the CDR3 reads TGTGCCAGCAGTTATCCTCAGGGGGGCCACTATGGCTACACCTTC. Translated: CASSYPQGGHYGYTF.